Given below is one T cell receptor beta chain in context. The CDR3 extends over 13 amino acids. Trimming stripped 9 bases from V and 2 bases from J, with 12 bases between. The germline CDR1 and CDR2 sequences are SGHRS and YFSETQ. This entry comes from a study of blood T cell repertoires in COVID-19. Study information: The United States, Italy and Spain provided the acute and convalescent COVID-19 samples.

Libraries were prepared by immunoSEQ multiplex PCR; TCRdb keeps only in-frame clonotypes and omits some of them. The sample contains around 400,000 clones, approximately 89% of which appear only once. This sequence was found in a woman in her 30s with COVID-19, enrolled during active disease. The sequencing sample was made of peripheral blood. J is TRBJ2-1 and V is TRBV5-1, with D perhaps matching TRBD2 (5 bases). CDR3 DNA sequence: TGCGCCACCAAGCGGTCTCCCTACAATGAGCAGTTCTTC. Translated, it gives CATKRSPYNEQFF.